Following are 5 T cell receptor beta chains from one sample sequenced in a study of tumor-infiltrating lymphocytes in localized non-small cell lung cancer. The method was immunoSEQ multiplex PCR; TCRdb's version includes in-frame clones alone and lacks a portion of them. The profile shows 15,000 to 20,000 clones, about three quarters of them singletons. The sequenced sample was lung tumor tissue. The receptors come from a human donor with non-small cell lung cancer.

The chain combines TRBV7-9 with TRBJ2-7, with 8 bases identical to TRBD1. CDR3 length: 14 residues. After removal of 5 bases from V and 5 bases from J, the junction contained 8 bases not matched to a gene. In germline, CDR1 is SEHNR, CDR2 FQNEAQ (reference sequence). The CDR3 sequence: CASSPRTGMDEQYF. The CDR3 nucleotides are TGTGCCAGCAGCCCGCGGACAGGGATGGACGAGCAGTACTTC.

This chain links TRBV6-5 with TRBJ1-2; D is possibly TRBD1 (5 bases). CDR1 is MNHEY and CDR2 is SVGAGI in the germline V gene. The CDR3 extends over 13 amino acids. The V end was cut by 2 bases, the J end by 8 bases, with 12 bases between. CDR3 sequence reads: CASSYGDSIGYTF. The CDR3 region has the DNA TGTGCCAGCAGTTACGGAGACAGTATAGGCTACACCTTC.

V gene TRBV7-8 combines with J gene TRBJ2-5; D call uncertain. The CDR3 extends over 12 amino acids. Trimming shortened V by 2 bases and J by 5 bases, and 6 bases separated the two germline ends. Germline values: CDR1 SGHVS, CDR2 FQNEAQ. The CDR3 DNA reads as TGTGCCAGCAGCTTATGGCGGGAGACCCAGTACTTC. Amino acids: CASSLWRETQYF.

The chain recombines TRBV5-1 with TRBJ2-7; 7 bases agree with TRBD1. The trim removed 0 bases at V and 3 bases at J, leaving 9 bases unmatched. The germline gives CDR1 SGHRS, CDR2 YFSETQ. The CDR3 is 16 residues long. The CDR3 nucleotides are TGCGCCAGCAGCTTGGGCAGACAGGGTAGGGGCTACGAGCAGTACTTC. Translation: CASSLGRQGRGYEQYF.

This CDR3 reads CASSFLGPPDTQYF. In DNA form, the CDR3 reads TGTGCCAGCAGTTTCCTGGGACCTCCAGATACGCAGTATTTT. The chain uses TRBV6-6 and TRBJ2-3; D is tentatively TRBD1 or TRBD2 (5 bases each). CDR3 length equals 14 residues. CDR1 and CDR2 (germline): MNHNY, SVGAGI (reference sequence). Trimming took off 4 bases at V and 4 bases at J, with 12 bases between the two ends.